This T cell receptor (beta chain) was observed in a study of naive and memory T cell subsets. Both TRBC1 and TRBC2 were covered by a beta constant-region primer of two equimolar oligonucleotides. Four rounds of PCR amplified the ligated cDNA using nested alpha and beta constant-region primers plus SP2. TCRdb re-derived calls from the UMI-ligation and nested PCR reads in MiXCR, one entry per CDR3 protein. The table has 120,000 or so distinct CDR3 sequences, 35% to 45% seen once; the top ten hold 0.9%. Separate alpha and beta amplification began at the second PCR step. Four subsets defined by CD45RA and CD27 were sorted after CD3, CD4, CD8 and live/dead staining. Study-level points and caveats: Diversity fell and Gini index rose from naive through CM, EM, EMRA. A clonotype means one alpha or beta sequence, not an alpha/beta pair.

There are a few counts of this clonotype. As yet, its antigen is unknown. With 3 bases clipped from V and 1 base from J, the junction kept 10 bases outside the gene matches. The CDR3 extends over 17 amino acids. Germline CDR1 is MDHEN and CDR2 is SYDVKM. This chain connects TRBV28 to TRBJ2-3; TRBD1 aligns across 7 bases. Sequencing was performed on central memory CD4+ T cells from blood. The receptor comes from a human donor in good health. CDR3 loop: CASSFARQGKGTDTQYF. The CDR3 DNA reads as TGTGCCAGCAGTTTCGCGCGACAGGGAAAGGGCACAGATACGCAGTATTTT.